Following are 32 T cell receptor beta chains from one sample sequenced in a study of blood T cell repertoires in COVID-19. Generated by immunoSEQ multiplex PCR, the TCRdb table keeps only in-frame clones and is missing some. Here the sample spans about 160,000 clones, about 85% being singletons. Material: peripheral blood. The receptors originated from a man between 60 and 70 years old who had recovered from COVID-19.

The rearrangement uses TRBV30 and TRBJ1-2; D call uncertain. The CDR3 spans 12 residues. Germline-derived CDR1 and CDR2 are GTSNPN and SVGIG (reference sequence). The CDR3 DNA follows: TGTGCGGAAGACCGCCCCTCGGGTGGCTACACCTTC. This codes for CAEDRPSGGYTF.

The chain links TRBV12-3 or TRBV12-4 to TRBJ2-3, with TRBD1 matching 9 bases. This CDR3 comprises 12 residues. J gave up 9 bases and V 5 bases, and 3 bases lay outside the gene matches. The chain's CDR3 is CASSADRGTQYF. Written as DNA, the CDR3 is TGTGCCAGCAGTGCGGACAGGGGAACGCAGTATTTT.

The V and J genes are TRBV7-3 and TRBJ1-1; maybe TRBD1 (6 bases). CDR1 and CDR2 (germline): SGHTA, FQGTGA. This CDR3 spans 14 amino acids. Trimming took off 6 bases at V and 6 bases at J, with 17 bases between the two ends. The CDR3 sequence is CASSLQGSTSEAFF. The DNA for the CDR3 is TGTGCCAGCAGTCTACAGGGTTCGACCTCTGAAGCTTTCTTT.

The chain carries TRBV5-5 and TRBJ1-2, with TRBD1 identical over 12 bases. Germline V gives CDR1 SGHKS, CDR2 YYEKEE (reference sequence). V lost 0 bases and J lost 8; bases outside the gene matches: 5. The CDR3 has 15 residues. CDR3 bases: TGTGCCAGCAGCTTGGTTTTGGGACAGGGGGCAGGCTACACCTTC. Encoded protein: CASSLVLGQGAGYTF.

The chain employs TRBV27 and TRBJ1-5; the D gene is possibly TRBD1 (5 bases). V lost 0 bases and J lost 0, with 15 bases in between. The CDR3 covers 18 residues. CDR1 and CDR2 from the germline V gene are MNHEY and SMNVEV (reference sequence). The DNA of the CDR3 is TGTGCCAGCAGTTTATCGATGGGCGGGGGGTTTAGCAATCAGCCCCAGCATTTT. This codes for CASSLSMGGGFSNQPQHF.

Written as DNA, the CDR3 is TGTGCCAGCAGCGCCCCGGGACAGGCCAACACCGGGGAGCTGTTTTTT. It codes for CASSAPGQANTGELFF. The chain links TRBV9 to TRBJ2-2; 8 bases agree with TRBD1. The CDR3 length is 16 residues. Germline CDR1 is SGDLS and CDR2 is YYNGEE. Losses at the gene ends were 3 bases for V and 2 bases for J; bases not matched to a gene: 6. Full variable domain (missing parts from reference TRBV9 and TRBJ2-2): DSGVTQTPKHLITATGQRVTLRCSPRSGDLSVYWYQQSLDQGLQFLIQYYNGEERAKGNILERFSAQQFPDLHSELNLSSLELGDSALYFCASSAPGQANTGELFFGEGSRLTVL.

The chain carries TRBV6-1 and TRBJ1-5, with D tentatively TRBD1 (5 bases). Trimming took 3 bases from V and 2 from J, leaving 11 bases between them. Germline assignment: CDR1 MNHNS and CDR2 SASEGT. The CDR3 is 15 residues long. The CDR3 loop is CASSDDSVGNQPQHF. The CDR3 DNA follows: TGTGCCAGCAGTGATGACAGTGTTGGCAATCAGCCCCAGCATTTT.

This clone was picked up a small number of times. The chain employs TRBV6-1 and TRBJ1-1; possibly TRBD1 for D (6 bases). The CDR3 runs to 14 residues. Germline values: CDR1 MNHNS, CDR2 SASEGT. V was clipped by 6 bases and J by 7 bases, with 18 bases between them. CDR3 nucleotide sequence: TGTGCCAGCAGCCCGACATGGACAGCTTATGAAGCTTTCTTT. This gives the protein CASSPTWTAYEAFF.

The chain is built from TRBV9 and TRBJ2-1; D is possibly TRBD1 (6 bases). Germline V gene sequence: CDR1 SGDLS, CDR2 YYNGEE. The CDR3 is made up of 16 amino acids. The ends were cut back, 4 bases at V and 6 bases at J, with 20 bases in the middle. This CDR3 reads CASSLSGQPGINEQFF. The CDR3 bases are TGTGCCAGCAGCTTGAGCGGACAGCCGGGGATCAATGAGCAGTTCTTC.

As to this clone: The junction differs from germline at one of its ends, possibly a read error. The V gene is TRBV19, the J gene TRBJ1-6; D remains ambiguous. Germline assignment: CDR1 LNHDA and CDR2 SQIVND (reference sequence). The CDR3 sequence is 10 residues long. DNA of the CDR3: TGTGCCAGTAGTACGACCGGGTCTCCCTTT. It is translated as CASSTTGSPF.

CDR3 in DNA: TGTGCCAGCAGTTACGGGCTAGCGGGGGCTCTCCAAGAGACCCAGTACTTC. This translates into CASSYGLAGALQETQYF. The chain combines TRBV6-2 or TRBV6-3 with TRBJ2-5, with 10 bases that match TRBD2. Germline values: CDR1 MNHEY, CDR2 SVGEGT. The CDR3 covers 17 residues. After removal of 2 bases from V and 1 base from J, the junction contained 7 bases not matched to a gene.

This CDR3 reads CASSTRLAGGSYEQYF. The CDR3 region has the DNA TGTGCCAGCAGCACCAGACTAGCGGGGGGGAGCTACGAGCAGTACTTC. The chain recombines TRBV7-2 with TRBJ2-7; 14 bases are shared with TRBD2. Germline-derived CDR1 and CDR2 are SGHTA and FQGNSA. Trimming at V came to 5 bases and at J to 3 bases, leaving 6 bases not matched to a gene. The CDR3 sequence is 16 residues long.

CDR3 amino acids: CASSRSGTGGTEAFF. As DNA, the CDR3 is TGCGCCAGCAGCCGAAGTGGGACGGGAGGGACTGAAGCTTTCTTT. V and J are TRBV5-1 and TRBJ1-1; perhaps TRBD1 as D (5 bases). This CDR3 has 15 residues. Germline CDR1 SGHRS, CDR2 YFSETQ. Trimming took off 4 bases at V and 5 bases at J, with 18 bases between the two ends.

This clone was picked up a small number of times. The J gene is TRBJ2-2, the V gene TRBV3-1 (or the pseudogene TRBV3-2); 9 nucleotides align to TRBD2. The CDR3 length is 16 residues. The trim removed 6 bases at V and 4 bases at J, leaving 9 bases unmatched. In germline, CDR1 is LGHDT, CDR2 YNNKEL (reference sequence). As DNA, the CDR3 is TGTGCCAGCAGACGAGGCACTAGCGGGTTCACCGGGGAGCTGTTTTTT. Translating it yields CASRRGTSGFTGELFF.

V is TRBV5-1 and J is TRBJ2-1, with 11 bases aligning to TRBD2. The V gene's germline CDR1 is SGHRS and CDR2 YFSETQ. J was trimmed by 5 bases and V by 4 bases; bases with no gene match: 8. The CDR3 sequence is 16 residues long. The CDR3 sequence: CASSLGLAGGNNEQFF. The CDR3 DNA is TGCGCCAGCAGCCTTGGGCTAGCGGGGGGAAACAATGAGCAGTTCTTC.

This chain connects TRBV27 to TRBJ2-7; D is unclear. CDR1 is MNHEY and CDR2 is SMNVEV in the germline V gene (reference sequence). V was shortened by 3 bases and J by 0 bases, with 9 bases between the two germline ends. The length of the CDR3 is 14 residues. The CDR3 DNA is TGTGCCAGCAGTTTTAGCTCAACCTCCTACGAGCAGTACTTC. The encoded protein is CASSFSSTSYEQYF.

The genes are TRBV18 and TRBJ2-7, with 8 bases identical to TRBD1. The V gene's germline CDR1 is KGHSH and CDR2 LQKENI. The CDR3 loop spans 15 amino acids. Trimming removed 3 bases from V and 5 bases from J; junction bases left unmatched: 9. The CDR3 loop is CASSPGGQGNNEQYF. CDR3 sequence (DNA): TGTGCCAGCTCACCGGGCGGACAGGGTAACAACGAGCAGTACTTC.

The table lists this clone with a few counts. DNA of the CDR3: TGTGCCAGCAGTTTAAGGGGACAGGGAGCGATCGGAACTGAAGCTTTCTTT. As protein: CASSLRGQGAIGTEAFF. V and J are TRBV27 and TRBJ1-1, with 9 bases fitting TRBD1. With V trimmed by 2 bases and J by 5 bases, 12 bases remained unmatched. CDR3 length: 17 amino acids. The germline CDR1 and CDR2 sequences are MNHEY and SMNVEV (reference sequence).

The chain recombines TRBV5-1 with TRBJ1-4; 7 bases map to TRBD1. Trimming at V came to 0 bases and at J to 8 bases, leaving 13 bases not matched to a gene. CDR1 is SGHRS, CDR2 YFSETQ, per germline. This CDR3 comprises 17 residues. DNA for the CDR3: TGCGCCAGCAGCTTGGACCAACAGGGGAAGTACGGGGAAAAACTGTTTTTT. Translated, it gives CASSLDQQGKYGEKLFF. Based on the CDR3 plus reference TRBV5-1 and TRBJ1-4, the full variable domain is KAGVTQTPRYLIKTRGQQVTLSCSPISGHRSVSWYQQTPGQGLQFLFEYFSETQRNKGNFPGRFSGRQFSNSRSEMNVSTLELGDSALYLCASSLDQQGKYGEKLFFGSGTQLSVL.

V is TRBV19 and J is TRBJ1-5; TRBD1 might be the D (6 bases). CDR1 is LNHDA, CDR2 SQIVND, per germline (reference sequence). CDR3 length: 16 amino acids. CDR3 residues: CARGGGQRLSNQPQHF. CDR3 coding DNA: TGTGCGAGGGGGGGAGGACAGCGACTCAGCAATCAGCCCCAGCATTTT.

The rearrangement links TRBV6-5 to TRBJ1-5; D is undetermined. Germline V gives CDR1 MNHEY, CDR2 SVGAGI. CDR3 size: 14 residues. The V end lost 8 bases, the J end lost 6 bases, and 17 bases lay between the germline ends. The CDR3 DNA sequence: TGTGCCAGCGGGAGAGACTGGGAGGGTCAGCCCCAGCATTTT. This encodes CASGRDWEGQPQHF.

The chain joins TRBV6-2 or TRBV6-3 to TRBJ1-2, with 8 bases identical to TRBD1. This CDR3 contains 14 residues. CDR1 MNHEY and CDR2 SVGEGT come from the germline V gene. Trimming at V came to 5 bases and at J to 4 bases, leaving 6 bases not matched to a gene. CDR3 residues: CASSQDRDFYGYTF. CDR3 DNA: TGTGCCAGCAGTCAGGACAGGGACTTCTATGGCTACACCTTC.

The V and J genes are TRBV2 and TRBJ2-7; TRBD2 matches at 7 bases. CDR3 length: 14 residues. Germline V gene sequence: CDR1 SNHLY, CDR2 FYNNEI. J lost 8 bases, V lost 6 bases, and 13 bases had no gene match. CDR3: CASRADGGGGKQYF. DNA for the CDR3: TGTGCCAGCAGGGCGGACGGTGGGGGGGGAAAGCAGTACTTC.

The chain couples TRBV7-8 to TRBJ2-5; D possibly corresponds to TRBD2 (6 bases). The CDR3 is 15 amino acids. Germline V gives CDR1 SGHVS, CDR2 FQNEAQ. V lost 4 bases and J lost 9, with 21 bases in between. The DNA of the CDR3 is TGTGCCAGCAGCTCCGAACCGGGACTTACACCCCCCCAGTACTTC. Amino acid sequence: CASSSEPGLTPPQYF.

V usage is TRBV6-4 and J usage is TRBJ2-5, with D possibly being TRBD1 (5 bases). CDR1 MRHNA and CDR2 SNTAGT come from the germline V gene. The CDR3 is made up of 13 amino acids. Trimming cost V 5 bases and J 5 bases, with 12 bases left between them. CDR3 sequence: CASSPQGGETQYF. The CDR3 DNA is TGTGCCAGCAGTCCTCAGGGTGGGGAGACCCAGTACTTC.

The J gene is TRBJ2-2, the V gene TRBV6-2 or TRBV6-3; 9 nucleotides match TRBD1. CDR1 is MNHEY, CDR2 SVGEGT, per germline. The J segment lost 5 bases and the V segment lost 6 bases, leaving 10 bases of the junction unmatched. The CDR3 sequence is 16 residues long. Written as DNA, the CDR3 is TGTGCCAGCAGCAAGATCCGGGACAGGGTAACCGGGGAGCTGTTTTTT. Translating it yields CASSKIRDRVTGELFF.

A single count supports this clone. This rearrangement joins TRBV5-5 to TRBJ1-1; 8 bases are a match to TRBD1. Germline V lookup: CDR1 SGHKS, CDR2 YYEKEE (reference sequence). With 1 base clipped from V and 8 bases from J, the junction kept 7 bases outside the gene matches. This CDR3 contains 14 residues. The CDR3 loop is CASSLRQGASEAFF. Here the CDR3 DNA reads TGTGCCAGCAGCTTGAGGCAGGGGGCATCGGAAGCTTTCTTT.

In nucleotides, the CDR3 is TGTGCCAGCAGCCAAGAGAGGAGCGGGGGGGCCGGGGCAGATACGCAGTATTTT. Translation gives CASSQERSGGAGADTQYF. V usage is TRBV3-1 (or the pseudogene TRBV3-2) and J usage is TRBJ2-3, with 10 nucleotides matching TRBD2. The CDR3 runs 18 residues. Trimming cost V 0 bases and J 4 bases; bases outside gene matches: 10. Germline V CDR1 and CDR2: LGHDT, YNNKEL (reference sequence).

The chain combines TRBV6-5 with TRBJ1-1, with D unclear. The V end lost 7 bases, the J end lost 5 bases, and 14 bases lay between the germline ends. The CDR3 covers 13 residues. Germline V gene lookup returns CDR1 MNHEY and CDR2 SVGAGI. The CDR3 bases are TGTGCCAGCACCCCTGGGCCGGGGACTGAAGCTTTCTTT. Protein product: CASTPGPGTEAFF.

The chain couples TRBV2 to TRBJ1-3, with no clear D. Germline CDR1 and CDR2: SNHLY and FYNNEI. V shed 6 bases and J shed 0 bases, with 15 bases lying between them. This CDR3 has 16 residues. CDR3 DNA: TGTGCCAGCAGCTTCCAGGTGGCGTCCTCTGGAAACACCATATATTTT. As protein: CASSFQVASSGNTIYF.

This sequence joins TRBV19 and TRBJ1-1; TRBD1 matches at 7 bases. Germline trimming cut 10 bases from V and 11 bases from J; bases unmatched to any gene: 22. CDR3 length: 15 residues. CDR1 is LNHDA and CDR2 is SQIVND in the germline V gene (reference sequence). CDR3 nucleotide sequence: TGTGCCACTGTGCAGCCTTCGACAGGGATGAGTTTGGCTTTCTTT. Residues: CATVQPSTGMSLAFF.

The genes are TRBV5-1 and TRBJ1-1, with D possibly TRBD1 on 5 matching bases. Trimming stripped 2 bases from V and 0 bases from J, with 8 bases between. The germline gives CDR1 SGHRS, CDR2 YFSETQ. This CDR3 is 14 amino acids long. CDR3 in DNA: TGCGCCAGCAGCTTAGGGGTTATGAACACTGAAGCTTTCTTT. It yields the protein CASSLGVMNTEAFF.